These 25 T cell receptor beta chains share one sample of origin, sequenced in a study of T-cell reconstitution after alpha-beta-depleted transplantation in children. TCRbeta library preparation incorporated unique molecular identifiers. TCRdb re-called the PCR reads through MiXCR, storing one row per CDR3 protein. This sample carries about 610,000 distinct CDR3 sequences, approximately 10% of them seen once, and the ten largest clones take about 4%. The sequences come from PBMCs from the stem cell graft donor, collected from the stem cell graft. The receptors were gathered from a human donor who donated a stem cell graft to a child with acute myeloid leukemia.

The table lists this clonotype with a few counts. The chain employs TRBV7-2 and TRBJ2-1; the D is unclear. Trimming cost V 3 bases and J 6 bases, with 15 bases left between them. The CDR3 is made up of 15 amino acids. CDR1 and CDR2 (germline): SGHTA, FQGNSA. CDR3 coding DNA: TGTGCCAGCAGCTTTTCAGGCCCGAAGCTCAATGAGCAGTTCTTC. Translation gives CASSFSGPKLNEQFF.

This clonotype was counted at least ten times. The chain is built from TRBV12-3 or TRBV12-4 and TRBJ2-1, with 14 bases matching TRBD2. V shed 5 bases, J shed 6 bases, and the junction held 9 bases outside the gene matches. The CDR3 is 17 amino acids. CDR3 sequence: CASSRPTSGRGGNEQFF. The CDR3 DNA is TGTGCCAGCAGTCGACCGACTAGCGGGAGGGGTGGCAATGAGCAGTTCTTC.

The table lists this clonotype with a few counts. The chain has TRBV28 and TRBJ2-7, with 12 bases that match TRBD2. The CDR3 runs 16 residues. V dropped 6 bases and J dropped 1; count of bases not matched to a gene: 7. Germline CDR1 and CDR2: MDHEN and SYDVKM. The DNA for the CDR3 is TGTGCCAGCAGCCGTTTGGGGACTAGCGGGTCCTACGAGCAGTACTTC. It translates to CASSRLGTSGSYEQYF.

This clonotype was seen ten or more times. The V call is TRBV3-1, the J call TRBJ2-3, with 11 bases identical to TRBD2. Germline loops: CDR1 LGHDT, CDR2 YNNKEL (reference sequence). Losses at the gene ends were 1 base for V and 4 bases for J; bases not matched to a gene: 4. The CDR3 has 16 amino acids. The CDR3 DNA is TGTGCCAGCAGCCAAGTTAGCGGGAGGGCCCCAGATACGCAGTATTTT. It codes for CASSQVSGRAPDTQYF.

Written as DNA, the CDR3 is TGCAGTGCTAGGGTTTTGACGGACCACACAGATACGCAGTATTTT. It encodes CSARVLTDHTDTQYF. This chain joins TRBV20-1 and TRBJ2-3; D is unclear. V was clipped by 3 bases and J by 2 bases, with 15 bases between them. This CDR3 has 15 residues. Germline V gene lookup returns CDR1 DFQATT and CDR2 SNEGSKA (reference sequence).

This clonotype has more than one count but fewer than ten. This chain joins TRBV29-1 and TRBJ2-5, with D uncertain. The CDR3 contains 11 residues. Trimming pared 7 bases from V and 7 bases from J, leaving 13 bases between. Germline CDR1 reads SQVTM; CDR2 reads ANQGSEA. CDR3 amino acids: CSAGPAGTQYF. The CDR3 coding sequence is TGCAGCGCCGGCCCCGCCGGGACCCAGTACTTC.

This clonotype was seen once. The junction shows a germline mismatch at one end, possibly a read error. The chain combines TRBV7-9 with TRBJ2-5; D ambiguous. The CDR3 covers 12 residues. Germline V lookup: CDR1 SEHNR, CDR2 FQNEAQ (reference sequence). CDR3 DNA sequence: TGTGCCAACAGCACCCCCCACGAGACCCAGTACTTC. As protein: CANSTPHETQYF. Full variable domain (remainder filled in from reference TRBV7-9 and TRBJ2-5): DTGVSQNPRHKITKRGQNVTFRCDPISEHNRLYWYRQTLGQGPEFLTYFQNEAQLEKSRLLSDRFSAERPKGSFSTLEIQRTEQGDSAMYLCANSTPHETQYFGPGTRLLVL.

The V and J genes are TRBV5-1 and TRBJ2-2; possible D gene TRBD2, 5 bases. V was pared by 4 bases and J by 8 bases, with 15 bases between. Per germline, CDR1 SGHRS and CDR2 YFSETQ. This CDR3 has 14 residues. The CDR3 protein is CASSPGGTQGELFF. CDR3 bases: TGCGCCAGCAGCCCCGGAGGCACCCAGGGGGAGCTGTTTTTT. The complete variable domain, with remaining parts taken from reference TRBV5-1 and TRBJ2-2, reads KAGVTQTPRYLIKTRGQQVTLSCSPISGHRSVSWYQQTPGQGLQFLFEYFSETQRNKGNFPGRFSGRQFSNSRSEMNVSTLELGDSALYLCASSPGGTQGELFFGEGSRLTVL.

This clonotype was detected a few times. This chain joins TRBV15 and TRBJ1-3, with 7 bases lining up with TRBD1. Germline loops: CDR1 LNHNV, CDR2 YYDKDF (reference sequence). The trim removed 0 bases at V and 0 bases at J, leaving 5 bases unmatched. The CDR3 runs 17 residues. The CDR3 sequence: CATSRENRGSSGNTIYF. The CDR3 DNA follows: TGTGCCACCAGCAGAGAAAACAGGGGCTCCTCTGGAAACACCATATATTTT. Together with reference TRBV15 and TRBJ1-3, the CDR3 gives the full variable domain: DAMVIQNPRYQVTQFGKPVTLSCSQTLNHNVMYWYQQKSSQAPKLLFHYYDKDFNNEADTPDNFQSRRPNTSFCFLDIRSPGLGDTAMYLCATSRENRGSSGNTIYFGEGSWLTVV.

This clonotype was seen a few times. The chain carries TRBV27 and TRBJ2-7, with TRBD2 identical over 10 bases. The V gene's germline CDR1 is MNHEY and CDR2 SMNVEV (reference sequence). This CDR3 has 14 residues. V was pared by 3 bases and J by 3 bases, with 2 bases of the junction left unmatched. This CDR3 is CASSFSGRIYEQYF. The CDR3 bases are TGTGCCAGCAGTTTTAGCGGGAGGATCTACGAGCAGTACTTC.

The sample holds a few counts of this clonotype. This rearrangement joins TRBV12-5 to TRBJ2-1; D remains unclear. V shed 0 bases and J shed 9 bases, with 6 bases lying between them. The length of the CDR3 is 12 residues. Germline values: CDR1 LGHNT, CDR2 FRNRAP. The CDR3 sequence: CASGLVPGEQFF. Here the CDR3 DNA reads TGTGCTAGTGGTTTGGTACCGGGTGAGCAGTTCTTC.

Ten or more counts support this clonotype. V gene TRBV4-3 combines with J gene TRBJ2-2; possibly TRBD1 or TRBD2 for D (5 bases each). With 0 bases removed from V and 7 bases from J, the gap between germline ends came to 12 bases. The CDR3 totals 15 residues. CDR1 and CDR2 from the germline V gene are LGHNA and YSLEER. CDR3 bases: TGCGCCAGCAGCCAAGATCTGGTGGGGGACGGGGAGCTGTTTTTT. It encodes CASSQDLVGDGELFF.

This clonotype came up a few times. V usage is TRBV7-8 and J usage is TRBJ2-5, with D tentatively TRBD2 (6 bases). Per germline, CDR1 SGHVS and CDR2 FQNEAQ. This CDR3 spans 18 amino acids. The ends were cut back, 1 base at V and 6 bases at J, with 24 bases in the middle. CDR3 DNA sequence: TGTGCCAGCAGCTTAGTAAAAGCCCGCTCCACTAGCATCCAGACCCAGTACTTC. Amino acid sequence: CASSLVKARSTSIQTQYF.

The chain recombines TRBV28 with TRBJ1-1; possibly TRBD1 for D (5 bases). The CDR3 is made up of 15 amino acids. Trimming left V 6 bases short and J 1 base short, with 15 bases between. The germline gives CDR1 MDHEN, CDR2 SYDVKM. CDR3 nucleotide sequence: TGTGCCAGCAGGACATTCGGGGCGCCGAACACTGAAGCTTTCTTT. It yields the protein CASRTFGAPNTEAFF.

This chain joins TRBV10-2 and TRBJ1-1, with 7 bases aligning to TRBD1. Germline CDR1 WSHSY, CDR2 SAAADI. This CDR3 is 15 amino acids long. With 8 bases clipped from V and 0 bases from J, the junction kept 9 bases outside the gene matches. As DNA, the CDR3 is TGCGCCAGCCACCGACAGGGTAACATGAACACTGAAGCTTTCTTT. Translating gives CASHRQGNMNTEAFF.

V gene TRBV7-2 combines with J gene TRBJ2-1; D ambiguous. The germline V and J ends were trimmed by 7 bases and 0 bases, with 10 bases remaining between them. Germline V gives CDR1 SGHTA, CDR2 FQGNSA. CDR3 length: 14 amino acids. Here the CDR3 reads CASKSAHSYNEQFF. The CDR3 nucleotides are TGTGCCAGCAAAAGCGCCCACTCCTACAATGAGCAGTTCTTC.

This clonotype has a handful of counts. The chain is built from TRBV28 and TRBJ2-7; 10 nucleotides agree with TRBD2. This CDR3 has 15 residues. With 3 bases clipped from V and 5 bases from J, the junction kept 7 bases outside the gene matches. Germline CDR1 is MDHEN and CDR2 is SYDVKM. This chain's CDR3 is CASSFSGLARDEQYF. The CDR3, as DNA: TGTGCCAGCAGTTTCTCGGGACTAGCGCGGGACGAGCAGTACTTC.

The V call is TRBV7-9, the J call TRBJ1-2; 12 bases align to TRBD1. V gave up 1 base and J gave up 3 bases; unmatched junction bases: 3. Germline V gene data show CDR1 as SEHNR and CDR2 as FQNEAQ (reference sequence). The CDR3 extends over 16 amino acids. The CDR3 spells CASSLVGTGGYYGYTF. CDR3 nucleotide sequence: TGTGCCAGCAGCTTAGTGGGGACAGGGGGCTACTATGGCTACACCTTC. The full variable domain, with the rest looked up from reference TRBV7-9 and TRBJ1-2, is DTGVSQNPRHKITKRGQNVTFRCDPISEHNRLYWYRQTLGQGPEFLTYFQNEAQLEKSRLLSDRFSAERPKGSFSTLEIQRTEQGDSAMYLCASSLVGTGGYYGYTFGSGTRLTVV.

This clonotype was seen many times. This sequence joins TRBV5-1 and TRBJ2-3, with 12 bases matching TRBD2. Germline V gene lookup returns CDR1 SGHRS and CDR2 YFSETQ. The CDR3 is 15 residues long. The V gene end was trimmed by 3 bases and the J gene end by 3 bases; junction bases not matched to a gene: 2. As DNA, the CDR3 is TGCGCCAGCAGCTCCGGACTAGCGGGAACAGATACGCAGTATTTT. This sequence encodes CASSSGLAGTDTQYF.

This clonotype was seen a few times. The gene calls are TRBV6-1 and TRBJ1-5; TRBD1 matches at 11 bases. Per the germline V gene, CDR1 is MNHNS and CDR2 is SASEGT. V was clipped by 4 bases and J by 6 bases; unmatched bases: 11. This CDR3 comprises 17 residues. Here the CDR3 DNA reads TGTGCCAGCAGTGCATCCGTGGACAGGGGGCTAGGTCAGCCCCAGCATTTT. It encodes CASSASVDRGLGQPQHF.

V gene TRBV5-1 combines with J gene TRBJ2-5; no firm D call. Germline V gene sequence: CDR1 SGHRS, CDR2 YFSETQ. The CDR3 is made up of 14 amino acids. Trimming stripped 1 base from V and 7 bases from J, with 14 bases between. CDR3 DNA sequence: TGCGCCAGCAGCTTGAATCCAGAGCCGGGGACCCAGTACTTC. It specifies CASSLNPEPGTQYF.

The rearrangement uses TRBV10-3 and TRBJ2-3; maybe TRBD1 (6 bases). The V gene lost 6 bases and the J gene lost 0 bases, with 19 bases spanning the gap. Germline values: CDR1 ENHRY, CDR2 SYGVKD. The CDR3 is made up of 17 amino acids. DNA of the CDR3: TGTGCCATCAGACTGGAGACCGGGACATTTAGCACAGATACGCAGTATTTT. Translated: CAIRLETGTFSTDTQYF.

This clonotype turned up a few times. This chain joins TRBV20-1 and TRBJ1-1, with 10 bases lining up with TRBD1. The J segment lost 1 base and the V segment lost 5 bases, leaving 1 base of the junction unmatched. Per germline, CDR1 DFQATT and CDR2 SNEGSKA (reference sequence). This CDR3 is built from 13 residues. CDR3 bases: TGCAGTGCTCGACAGGGGGCGAACACTGAAGCTTTCTTT. It is translated as CSARQGANTEAFF.

In this sample, this clonotype turned up many times. The V and J genes are TRBV6-2 or TRBV6-3 and TRBJ2-1; 14 bases line up with TRBD2. With 7 bases clipped from V and 9 bases from J, the junction kept 14 bases outside the gene matches. There are 17 residues in the CDR3. Germline V lookup: CDR1 MNHEY, CDR2 SVGEGT. The CDR3 nucleotides read TGTGCCAGCACCACCCCAAGAGGGACTAGCGGGAGTGGTGAGCAGTTCTTC. Translation gives CASTTPRGTSGSGEQFF.

This clonotype has just a few counts. The chain recombines TRBV6-2 or TRBV6-3 with TRBJ2-7; either TRBD1 or TRBD2 may supply D (5 bases each). This CDR3 spans 17 amino acids. V lost 2 bases to trimming and J lost 2 bases, with 19 bases between them. Germline V gives CDR1 MNHEY, CDR2 SVGEGT. The CDR3 loop reads CASSYREGDLSTYEQYF. In DNA form, the CDR3 reads TGTGCCAGCAGTTACCGGGAAGGGGACCTGAGTACCTACGAGCAGTACTTC.